This T cell receptor beta chain was sequenced during a study of naive and memory T cell subsets. Cells stained for CD3, CD4, CD8, CD45RA, CD27 and viability were sorted into four CD45RA/CD27 subsets. General study points: The power law exponent of TCR abundance differed between naive and memory cells. Over 95% of naive TCR sequences appeared only once after error correction, unlike memory subsets. TCR counts from RNA may reflect activation-linked expression changes.

On this clonotype itself: The target antigen is unknown.

Two oligonucleotides, mixed equimolar, formed the beta constant-region primer covering TRBC1 and TRBC2. TCRdb fed the UMI-ligation and nested PCR reads into MiXCR, producing one record per CDR3 protein. The sample comprises under 40,000 distinct CDR3 sequences, approximately 12% of which are singletons, and 22% rests with the top ten. Germline V gene sequence: CDR1 DFQATT, CDR2 SNEGSKA (reference sequence). The CDR3 consists of 12 residues. After removal of 6 bases from V and 4 bases from J, the junction contained 4 bases not matched to a gene. The chain is built from TRBV20-1 and TRBJ2-3, with 7 bases identical to TRBD2. The source material was effector memory CD4+ T cells from blood. The subset was: effector memory, CD45RA- CD27-. The clonotype originates from a human donor in good health. As DNA, the CDR3 is TGCAGTGCCCGGGACTACTCAGATACGCAGTATTTT. It translates to CSARDYSDTQYF.